This is a list of T cell receptor beta chains from one sample in a study of beta chain features in type 1 diabetes. TCRdb keeps only in-frame clones here, not all; method: immunoSEQ multiplex PCR. The sample carries some 270,000 clones, 13% to 15% recorded once. Sequenced input: naive CD4+ T cells from blood. The receptor source for this set is a woman aged 40 to 50 in good health. CDR3s include the opening cysteine and the closing phenylalanine or tryptophan. A D gene is named only where the DNA matches it firmly. Size tells how often a clone was seen (once, few, many) or the class of an expanded clone, and some rows leave it out.

>-|14|TRBJ1-1|-|TRBV6-6
TGTGCCAGCAGTTATCCCGGGAAGAACACTGAAGCTTTCTTT
CASSYPGKNTEAFF
>-|18|TRBJ2-5|-|TRBV19
TGTGCCAGTAGTAAAAACAGGGTCGGTGGGGGCCCGTTTAGGACCCAGTACTTC
CASSKNRVGGGPFRTQYF
>-|13|TRBJ2-5|few|TRBV5-6
TGTGCCAGCAGTCCAGGCAGACGAGAGACCCAGTACTTC
CASSPGRRETQYF
>-|12|TRBJ1-2|-|TRBV6-6
TGTGCCAGCGGAGAGGGCTTCTATGGCTACACCTTC
CASGEGFYGYTF
>-|16|TRBJ2-5|-|TRBV19
TGTGCCAGTAGTATAGATAGACCAGCGCACCAAGAGACCCAGTACTTC
CASSIDRPAHQETQYF
>TRBD1|14|TRBJ1-5|-|TRBV2
TGTGCCAGCAGTGATATAACAGGGGTTCAGCCCCAGCATTTT
CASSDITGVQPQHF
>TRBD1|13|TRBJ1-1|few|TRBV5-1
TGCGCCAGCAGATTAACAGGGGACACTGAAGCTTTCTTT
CASRLTGDTEAFF
>-|16|TRBJ1-1|few|TRBV7-2
TGTGCCAGCAGCTTACGACTAGGAGGGGGGGCCAATGAAGCTTTCTTT
CASSLRLGGGANEAFF
>-|13|TRBJ1-2|few|TRBV25-1
TGTGCCAGCAGTCCGGACACCAACTATGGCTACACCTTC
CASSPDTNYGYTF
>-|13|TRBJ2-5|-|TRBV4-1
TGCGCCAGCAGCTACGCGGGCCGGGAGACCCAGTACTTC
CASSYAGRETQYF
>-|14|TRBJ2-3|-|TRBV6-1
TGTGCCAGCAGGAGGGGGGGGCCTACAGATACGCAGTATTTT
CASRRGGPTDTQYF
>-|13|TRBJ1-5|-|TRBV7-2
TGTGCCAGCAGCTCAAACAGGGAAAAGCCCCAGCATTTT
CASSSNREKPQHF
>TRBD1|14|TRBJ2-7|-|TRBV7-9
TGTGCCAGCAGCTTATGGGACAGAGGCTACGAGCAGTACTTC
CASSLWDRGYEQYF
>-|12|TRBJ1-2|-|TRBV5-1
TGCGCCAGCAGCGAAGCTAGCTATGGCTACACCTTC
CASSEASYGYTF
>-|15|TRBJ1-1|few|TRBV7-2
TGTGCCAGCAGCTCTTTCACAGGGTTGAACACTGAAGCTTTCTTT
CASSSFTGLNTEAFF
>-|13|TRBJ1-1|-|TRBV5-1
TGCGCCAGCAGCGGGGGGATGAACACTGAAGCTTTCTTT
CASSGGMNTEAFF
>TRBD1|16|TRBJ1-2|few|TRBV7-2
TGTGCCAGCAGCTTATTGAGACAGGGGGCGGGGTATGGCTACACCTTC
CASSLLRQGAGYGYTF
>-|13|TRBJ2-5|-|TRBV29-1
TGCAGCGTTGCATTCGGGGTCCAAGAGACCCAGTACTTC
CSVAFGVQETQYF
>-|15|TRBJ2-2|few|TRBV10-3
TGTGCCATCAGTGAGGTTAGCGGCTACACCGGGGAGCTGTTTTTT
CAISEVSGYTGELFF
>-|14|TRBJ1-2|few|TRBV14
TGTGCCAGCACACCCGGACAGAGTAACTATGGCTACACCTTC
CASTPGQSNYGYTF
>-|14|TRBJ1-2|-|TRBV7-6
TGTGCCAGCAGCAAAGAGGCAGCTAACTATGGCTACACCTTC
CASSKEAANYGYTF
>TRBD1|16|TRBJ2-2|-|TRBV11-2
TGTGCCAGCAGCTCTGGGGGGACAGGGAACACCGGGGAGCTGTTTTTT
CASSSGGTGNTGELFF
>TRBD1|16|TRBJ2-3|-|TRBV4-3
TGCGCCAGCAGCCCACTCCGGGACAGGGCGACAGATACGCAGTATTTT
CASSPLRDRATDTQYF
>-|14|TRBJ1-2|few|TRBV11-2
TGTGCCAGCAGCTTGGACAGTCCTAACTATGGCTACACCTTC
CASSLDSPNYGYTF
>-|14|TRBJ1-5|-|TRBV18
TGTGCCAGCTCACCCCTGTTTAGCAATCAGCCCCAGCATTTT
CASSPLFSNQPQHF
>TRBD2|15|TRBJ2-5|few|TRBV5-1
TGCGCCAGCAGCTTGACTAGCGGGGAGGAAGAGACCCAGTACTTC
CASSLTSGEEETQYF
>-|15|TRBJ2-3|-|TRBV5-1
TGCGCCAGCAGCTCGCTAGCGCCTAGCACAGATACGCAGTATTTT
CASSSLAPSTDTQYF
>TRBD2|15|TRBJ2-7|-|TRBV7-2
TGTGCCAGCAGCTTACGGGGGGGAGGAGACTACGAGCAGTACTTC
CASSLRGGGDYEQYF
>-|14|TRBJ2-3|-|TRBV12-5
TGTGCTAGTGGTTTGGGACTAGGTACAGATACGCAGTATTTT
CASGLGLGTDTQYF
>-|14|TRBJ1-2|few|TRBV19
TGTGCCAGTAGTCTGAGACAGCGTTACTATGGCTACACCTTC
CASSLRQRYYGYTF
>-|15|TRBJ2-1|-|TRBV11-2
TGTGCCAGCAGCGAGGTGCGGGGAGGCTACAATGAGCAGTTCTTC
CASSEVRGGYNEQFF
>-|11|TRBJ1-1|few|TRBV5-4
TGTGCCAGCAGCGTCCGGGATGAGGCTTTCTTT
CASSVRDEAFF
>-|14|TRBJ2-7|few|TRBV6-5
TGTGCCAGCGGGACCGGGACACTCTCCTACGAGCAGTACTTC
CASGTGTLSYEQYF
>-|14|TRBJ2-5|-|TRBV5-1
TGCGCCAGCAGACCCGGGACAAACCAAGAGACCCAGTACTTC
CASRPGTNQETQYF
>-|16|TRBJ2-5|-|TRBV5-4
TGTGCCAGCAGCTTGGACAGGGGGGGACTTCTAAGTGCCCAGTACTTC
CASSLDRGGLLSAQYF